One TCR beta chain is described in this entry. Seattle patients were enrolled while actively infected and followed longitudinally. Generated by immunoSEQ multiplex PCR, the TCRdb table keeps only in-frame clones and is missing some. The data show roughly 260,000 clones, with more than 90% seen just once and 2.5% to 3% held by the top ten. The data stem from a study of blood T cell repertoires in COVID-19. The CDR3 loop spans 15 amino acids. Trimming shortened V by 2 bases and J by 0 bases, and 11 bases separated the two germline ends. Germline V gene data show CDR1 as KGHSH and CDR2 as LQKENI. The chain recombines TRBV18 with TRBJ2-7; tentative D call: TRBD1 (5 bases). The TCR was taken from a person under 35 with COVID-19, enrolled during active disease. Sequenced input: peripheral blood. CDR3 nucleotides: TGTGCCAGCTCACCAGGGGCCGCCAGCTCCTACGAGCAGTACTTC. Protein product: CASSPGAASSYEQYF.